These 15 T cell receptor beta chains came from one sample sequenced in a study of T cells after yellow fever vaccination. TCRdb re-called the 5' RACE reads through MiXCR, storing one row per CDR3 protein. The sample holds some 150,000 distinct CDR3 sequences, approximately 9.9% seen once. The source material was CD8+ T cells sorted from PBMCs, sampled 45 days after the yellow fever booster vaccination. The receptors come from a man aged 18 to 29 who received the YFV17D yellow fever vaccine.

This clonotype was counted many times. The chain recombines TRBV11-2 with TRBJ2-4, with D possibly matching TRBD1 (6 bases). CDR3 length: 14 residues. Between the trimmed V and J ends, which lost 1 base and 11 bases, there was a span of 15 bases. The germline V gene encodes CDR1 SGHAT and CDR2 FQNNGV. In DNA, the CDR3 is TGTGCCAGCAGCTTAGGTGGGGGCGCGGTTGTTCAGTACTTC. Protein: CASSLGGGAVVQYF.

This clonotype was detected many times. V usage is TRBV20-1 and J usage is TRBJ2-7; D is tentatively TRBD1 or TRBD2 (5 bases each). The CDR3 has 15 residues. Trimming removed 3 bases from V and 1 base from J, with 16 bases in between. Germline V gives CDR1 DFQATT, CDR2 SNEGSKA (reference sequence). CDR3 residues: CSASSLGEISYEQYF. The CDR3 coding sequence is TGCAGTGCTAGTTCCTTGGGGGAAATATCCTACGAGCAGTACTTC.

A few counts support this clonotype. The chain links TRBV7-3 to TRBJ2-1; 11 nucleotides line up with TRBD1. The germline CDR1 and CDR2 sequences are SGHTA and FQGTGA. This CDR3 is 15 amino acids long. V shed 5 bases and J 7 bases; nucleotides not matched to a gene: 7. The CDR3 spells CASSPGQGVRNEQFF. DNA of the CDR3: TGTGCCAGCAGCCCGGGACAGGGGGTTCGAAATGAGCAGTTCTTC.

V is TRBV11-3 and J is TRBJ2-1; the D gene could be TRBD1 or TRBD2 (6 bases each). The CDR3 length is 15 residues. V lost 5 bases and J 0 bases, leaving 11 bases between the germline ends. Germline CDR1 is SGHNT and CDR2 is YENEEA. CDR3 nucleotides: TGTGCCAGCAGCAATGAGGGGGGCTCCTACAATGAGCAGTTCTTC. Encoded protein: CASSNEGGSYNEQFF.

This clonotype was seen only a few times. This chain joins TRBV12-5 and TRBJ2-5, with D possibly being TRBD1 (6 bases). V lost 6 bases, J lost 4 bases, and 12 bases lay in between. The germline CDR1 and CDR2 sequences are LGHNT and FRNRAP. CDR3 length: 13 residues. For the CDR3, the DNA is TGTGCTAGTGGCATGGACAGCAGAGAGACCCAGTACTTC. The encoded protein is CASGMDSRETQYF.

This clonotype was recorded once. The rearrangement uses TRBV4-3 and TRBJ2-3; 14 positions match TRBD2. Per germline, CDR1 LGHNA and CDR2 YSLEER. This CDR3 spans 18 amino acids. V trimming: 1 base; J trimming: 6 bases; junction bases outside the gene matches: 9. The CDR3 DNA is TGCGCCAGCAGCCAAGCCCGACTAGCGGGGGGGCCAAGGGATACGCAGTATTTT. Encoded protein: CASSQARLAGGPRDTQYF.

The chain has TRBV9 and TRBJ2-2; 7 bases agree with TRBD1. Losses at the gene ends were 1 base for V and 7 bases for J; bases not matched to a gene: 7. Germline loops: CDR1 SGDLS, CDR2 YYNGEE. The CDR3 consists of 15 residues. The DNA of the CDR3 is TGTGCCAGCAGCGTAACAGGGGCCGGTGGCGGGGAGCTGTTTTTT. It is translated as CASSVTGAGGGELFF.

This clonotype has more than one count but fewer than ten. The J gene is TRBJ2-7, the V gene TRBV28; D is unclear. The V end was cut by 4 bases, the J end by 0 bases, with 16 bases between. Germline assignment: CDR1 MDHEN and CDR2 SYDVKM. The CDR3 contains 16 residues. The CDR3 region has the DNA TGTGCCAGCAGTTCGCCCCCGGACGCTTACTCCTACGAGCAGTACGTC. As protein: CASSSPPDAYSYEQYV.

V gene TRBV7-9 combines with J gene TRBJ1-5; D is uncertain. The CDR3 has 12 residues. The V gene's germline CDR1 is SEHNR and CDR2 FQNEAQ (reference sequence). With 5 bases removed from V and 0 bases from J, the gap between germline ends came to 2 bases. The CDR3 protein is CASSHSNQPQHF. For the CDR3, the DNA is TGTGCCAGCAGCCATAGCAATCAGCCCCAGCATTTT. Full variable domain (missing parts from reference TRBV7-9 and TRBJ1-5): DTGVSQNPRHKITKRGQNVTFRCDPISEHNRLYWYRQTLGQGPEFLTYFQNEAQLEKSRLLSDRFSAERPKGSFSTLEIQRTEQGDSAMYLCASSHSNQPQHFGDGTRLSIL.

V and J are TRBV4-1 and TRBJ2-3; D call uncertain. The germline V and J ends were trimmed by 0 bases and 11 bases, with 9 bases remaining between them. CDR1 is MGHRA, CDR2 YSYEKL, per germline. This CDR3 comprises 12 residues. CDR3 sequence reads: CASSQDMAMQYF. The CDR3 region has the DNA TGCGCCAGCAGCCAAGATATGGCAATGCAGTATTTT.

The chain couples TRBV20-1 to TRBJ1-2; 8 bases agree with TRBD1. The CDR3 runs to 15 residues. The germline V gene encodes CDR1 DFQATT and CDR2 SNEGSKA (reference sequence). V was pared by 1 base and J by 4 bases, with 8 bases of the junction left unmatched. CDR3 nucleotide sequence: TGCAGTGCTAGAGGTCAGGGGGCTGGGCCCTATGGCTACACCTTC. Protein product: CSARGQGAGPYGYTF.

This clonotype showed up many times. V is TRBV11-3 and J is TRBJ2-1, with D hard to call. The CDR3 covers 12 residues. Trimming left V 1 base short and J 4 bases short, with 2 bases between. Germline CDR1 is SGHNT and CDR2 is YENEEA. CDR3 residues: CASSLGYNEQFF. In nucleotides, the CDR3 is TGTGCCAGCAGCTTAGGGTACAATGAGCAGTTCTTC.

This clonotype was seen at least ten times. The chain uses TRBV6-1 and TRBJ2-2; D is undetermined. The germline gives CDR1 MNHNS, CDR2 SASEGT. There are 15 residues in the CDR3. V dropped 2 bases and J dropped 5 bases, with 12 bases sitting between them. As DNA, the CDR3 is TGTGCCAGCAGTGAAACCCCAGCCGGGACCGGGGAGCTGTTTTTT. It is translated as CASSETPAGTGELFF.

CDR3 sequence (DNA): TGCGCCAGCAGCCAAGATGAGACGGGGGGGATCACAGATACGCAGTATTTT. This encodes CASSQDETGGITDTQYF. The gene calls are TRBV4-1 and TRBJ2-3, with 8 positions matching TRBD2. Germline lookup yields CDR1 MGHRA and CDR2 YSYEKL. The CDR3 is made up of 17 amino acids. Trimming took 0 bases from V and 2 from J; bases not matched to a gene: 7.

At least ten counts were recorded for this clonotype. V usage is TRBV29-1 and J usage is TRBJ2-3; TRBD2 is a possible D gene (5 bases). This CDR3 spans 13 amino acids. Germline CDR1 and CDR2: SQVTM and ANQGSEA. Trimming left V 4 bases short and J 1 base short, with 9 bases between. The CDR3 DNA reads TGCAGCGTTGTCCGGCGGGGCACAGATACGCAGTATTTT. It yields the protein CSVVRRGTDTQYF.